Each of the 27 T cell receptor beta chains below was sequenced from the same sample in a study of technical replicates of blood from several donors (dated 2017 in TCRdb). To prepare the library, the immunoSEQ multiplex PCR assay was applied. TCRdb obtained this table from immuneACCESS and retained in-frame rearrangements with V and J assigned. These tables miss some clones; where compared with another copy, unresolved V genes account for less than half of the shortfall, and the remainder is unexplained. The sample includes approximately 14,000 clones, with 80% observed a single time. Roughly 12% of the sample is taken by the ten largest. Sequencing was done on a sample of PBMCs. The source is a human donor in good health.

Worth noting for this clone: At one end the junction does not follow the germline gene, possibly because of a read error. CDR3 in DNA: TGTGCCAGACACACGGGACAGATCATAGGGCACTTC. Translating gives CARHTGQIIGHF. The V call is TRBV2, the J call TRBJ2-7; 7 bases align to TRBD1. The germline CDR1 and CDR2 sequences are SNHLY and FYNNEI. The CDR3 loop spans 12 amino acids.

The chain uses TRBV19 and TRBJ1-2; tentative D call: TRBD1 (6 bases). CDR3 size: 15 residues. CDR1 is LNHDA and CDR2 is SQIVND in the germline V gene (reference sequence). V dropped 4 bases and J dropped 4 bases, with 16 bases sitting between them. CDR3 amino acids: CASSTPGGRGYGYTF. The CDR3 DNA reads TGTGCCAGTAGTACGCCGGGGGGGCGCGGCTATGGCTACACCTTC.

The V gene is TRBV6-1, the J gene TRBJ2-3; possible D gene TRBD1, 6 bases. This CDR3 has 13 amino acids. The ends were cut back, 7 bases at V and 2 bases at J, with 10 bases in the middle. Germline CDR1 and CDR2: MNHNS and SASEGT. This CDR3 is CASTGQFTDTQYF. The CDR3 bases are TGTGCCAGCACAGGACAGTTCACAGATACGCAGTATTTT.

The rearrangement uses TRBV27 and TRBJ2-3, with D possibly TRBD1 on 5 matching bases. The germline V gene has CDR1 MNHEY and CDR2 SMNVEV (reference sequence). V lost 6 bases and J lost 5, with 9 bases in between. The CDR3 contains 12 residues. DNA of the CDR3: TGTGCCAGCAGGCAAACAGGAGATACGCAGTATTTT. Its translation: CASRQTGDTQYF.

This chain links TRBV11-3 with TRBJ2-2; TRBD2 matches 8 bases. The V segment lost 5 bases and the J segment 0 bases; nucleotides outside the gene matches: 2. In germline, CDR1 is SGHNT, CDR2 YENEEA. The CDR3 consists of 15 residues. The CDR3 bases are TGTGCCAGCAGCGATAGCGGGGCGAACACCGGGGAGCTGTTTTTT. Protein product: CASSDSGANTGELFF.

V usage is TRBV5-4 and J usage is TRBJ2-1; D might be TRBD2 (5 bases). Trimming removed 1 base from V and 4 bases from J, with 12 bases in between. Germline CDR1 is SGHNT and CDR2 is YYREEE (reference sequence). The length of the CDR3 is 15 residues. DNA of the CDR3: TGTGCCAGCAGCTTGTGGCGTTCGGGGTACAATGAGCAGTTCTTC. Protein sequence: CASSLWRSGYNEQFF.

The rearrangement joins TRBV7-9 to TRBJ1-3; D is ambiguous. Trimming took off 4 bases at V and 0 bases at J, with 22 bases between the two ends. CDR1 SEHNR and CDR2 FQNEAQ come from the germline V gene (reference sequence). The CDR3 totals 19 residues. CDR3 in DNA: TGTGCCAGCAGCTCCATCGAAGGAGACGGATCTACCTCTGGAAACACCATATATTTT. Its translation is CASSSIEGDGSTSGNTIYF. Full variable domain (remainder filled in from reference TRBV7-9 and TRBJ1-3): DTGVSQNPRHKITKRGQNVTFRCDPISEHNRLYWYRQTLGQGPEFLTYFQNEAQLEKSRLLSDRFSAERPKGSFSTLEIQRTEQGDSAMYLCASSSIEGDGSTSGNTIYFGEGSWLTVV.

The chain uses TRBV25-1 and TRBJ2-7; 8 bases align to TRBD1. The V segment lost 5 bases and the J segment 0 bases; nucleotides outside the gene matches: 6. CDR1 MGHDK and CDR2 SYGVNS come from the germline V gene. This CDR3 has 15 amino acids. In DNA form, the CDR3 reads TGTGCCAGCAGTCTGACAGGGGTGGGCTCCTACGAGCAGTACTTC. Its translation: CASSLTGVGSYEQYF.

The chain links TRBV4-2 to TRBJ2-2; 16 positions agree with TRBD2. The CDR3 contains 17 residues. Trimming cost V 3 bases and J 7 bases; bases outside gene matches: 5. Germline assignment: CDR1 LGHNA and CDR2 YNFKEQ. Here the CDR3 reads CASSQGLAGGGGGELFF. DNA for the CDR3: TGTGCCAGCAGCCAGGGACTAGCGGGAGGGGGCGGCGGGGAGCTGTTTTTT.

V gene TRBV7-9 combines with J gene TRBJ1-4; D possibly corresponds to TRBD1 (6 bases). Germline V gene data show CDR1 as SEHNR and CDR2 as FQNEAQ (reference sequence). This CDR3 has 15 residues. Trimming cost V 5 bases and J 5 bases, with 15 bases left between them. The CDR3 sequence is CASSRAGTPNEKLFF. In DNA, the CDR3 is TGTGCCAGCAGCCGGGCCGGGACACCGAATGAAAAACTGTTTTTT.

The J gene is TRBJ2-5, the V gene TRBV15, with 10 bases matching TRBD1. With 3 bases clipped from V and 2 bases from J, the junction kept 6 bases outside the gene matches. Germline V gene data show CDR1 as LNHNV and CDR2 as YYDKDF (reference sequence). This CDR3 region has 16 residues. In nucleotides, the CDR3 is TGTGCCACCAGCAGGGGCGGGGGACAGGGGCAAGAGACCCAGTACTTC. It yields the protein CATSRGGGQGQETQYF.

The chain is built from TRBV5-5 and TRBJ1-1; weak D call: TRBD1 (6 bases). V was clipped by 1 base and J by 4 bases, with 11 bases between them. The CDR3 is 14 amino acids. Germline lookup yields CDR1 SGHKS and CDR2 YYEKEE (reference sequence). The CDR3 spells CASSLTGKSTEAFF. The CDR3 DNA sequence: TGTGCCAGCAGCTTGACAGGGAAGAGCACTGAAGCTTTCTTT. The whole variable domain, remainder taken from reference TRBV5-5 and TRBJ1-1, is DAGVTQSPTHLIKTRGQQVTLRCSPISGHKSVSWYQQVLGQGPQFIFQYYEKEERGRGNFPDRFSARQFPNYSSELNVNALLLGDSALYLCASSLTGKSTEAFFGQGTRLTVV.

V gene TRBV30 combines with J gene TRBJ2-7, with D perhaps TRBD2 (7 bases). The ends were cut back, 2 bases at V and 2 bases at J, with 13 bases in the middle. CDR1 GTSNPN and CDR2 SVGIG come from the germline V gene (reference sequence). This CDR3 is built from 14 residues. The CDR3 DNA reads as TGTGCCTGGAGTCACTTGGGGGGGCCCTACGAGCAGTACTTC. It translates to CAWSHLGGPYEQYF. The complete variable domain, with remaining parts taken from reference TRBV30 and TRBJ2-7, reads SQTIHQWPATLVQPVGSPLSLECTVEGTSNPNLYWYRQAAGRGLQLLFYSVGIGQISSEVPQNLSASRPQDRQFILSSKKLLLSDSGFYLCAWSHLGGPYEQYFGPGTRLTVT.

V usage is TRBV19 and J usage is TRBJ2-6, with TRBD1 matching 9 bases. V shed 5 bases, J shed 1 base, and the junction held 9 bases outside the gene matches. Germline CDR1 LNHDA, CDR2 SQIVND (reference sequence). The CDR3 is made up of 18 amino acids. The CDR3: CASSPPGTGTSGANVLTF. The CDR3 bases are TGTGCCAGTAGTCCACCCGGGACAGGGACATCTGGGGCCAACGTCCTGACTTTC.

V is TRBV2 and J is TRBJ2-7, with 9 bases matching TRBD2. The CDR3 spans 16 residues. The V and J ends lost 2 bases and 0 bases, in that order; junction bases with no gene match: 5. The V gene's germline CDR1 is SNHLY and CDR2 FYNNEI. The CDR3 DNA follows: TGTGCCAGCAGTGAAACTAGCGGGTATAGCTCCTACGAGCAGTACTTC. It encodes CASSETSGYSSYEQYF.

This rearrangement joins TRBV29-1 to TRBJ2-3; D is uncertain. The CDR3 runs to 13 residues. V lost 0 bases and J lost 1, with 5 bases in between. From germline, CDR1 is SQVTM and CDR2 ANQGSEA. CDR3 coding DNA: TGCAGCGTTGAAGATCGTGGCACAGATACGCAGTATTTT. Translated: CSVEDRGTDTQYF.

DNA for the CDR3: TGTGCCTGGAGTGTTGGGACTAGCGGAGTCCAAGAGACCCAGTACTTC. This sequence encodes CAWSVGTSGVQETQYF. J is TRBJ2-5 and V is TRBV30; 11 bases are a match to TRBD2. Trimming took 0 bases from V and 1 from J; bases not matched to a gene: 4. The CDR3 extends over 16 amino acids. CDR1 GTSNPN and CDR2 SVGIG come from the germline V gene (reference sequence).

The chain uses TRBV5-1 and TRBJ2-2; possible D gene TRBD2, 6 bases. The CDR3 has 15 residues. Germline assignment: CDR1 SGHRS and CDR2 YFSETQ. Trimming removed 1 base from V and 4 bases from J, with 11 bases in between. The CDR3 sequence: CASSLLATTTGELFF. CDR3 DNA sequence: TGCGCCAGCAGCTTGCTAGCGACTACCACCGGGGAGCTGTTTTTT. Complete variable domain (other parts from reference TRBV5-1 and TRBJ2-2): KAGVTQTPRYLIKTRGQQVTLSCSPISGHRSVSWYQQTPGQGLQFLFEYFSETQRNKGNFPGRFSGRQFSNSRSEMNVSTLELGDSALYLCASSLLATTTGELFFGEGSRLTVL.

V is TRBV29-1 and J is TRBJ1-1; D is perhaps TRBD1 (5 bases). Trimming cost V 5 bases and J 0 bases, with 22 bases left between them. Germline values: CDR1 SQVTM, CDR2 ANQGSEA. The CDR3 has 17 amino acids. The CDR3 loop reads CSVFWKGTGALNTEAFF. Here the CDR3 DNA reads TGCAGCGTTTTTTGGAAGGGTACAGGTGCCTTGAACACTGAAGCTTTCTTT.

This rearrangement joins TRBV10-3 to TRBJ2-1; D unresolved. V was clipped by 3 bases and J by 9 bases, with 15 bases between them. CDR1 ENHRY and CDR2 SYGVKD come from the germline V gene. The CDR3 contains 14 residues. The CDR3 loop reads CAISDTRLWAEQFF. CDR3 nucleotides: TGTGCCATCAGTGATACCCGCCTTTGGGCTGAGCAGTTCTTC.

In its sample, this clone was seen a few times. V usage is TRBV18 and J usage is TRBJ1-5; the match to TRBD1 covers 7 bases. The CDR3 is made up of 14 amino acids. The germline V gene has CDR1 KGHSH and CDR2 LQKENI. The junction had 6 bases not matched to a gene; V was cut back by 0 bases and J by 10 bases. The CDR3 is CASSPPGQPSPQHF. Here the CDR3 DNA reads TGTGCCAGCTCACCACCGGGACAGCCTTCCCCCCAGCATTTT.

This chain connects TRBV7-8 to TRBJ2-2, with 10 bases that match TRBD1. V trimming: 6 bases; J trimming: 3 bases; junction bases outside the gene matches: 13. Per germline, CDR1 SGHVS and CDR2 FQNEAQ. This CDR3 is built from 18 residues. This CDR3 is CASRPPLRDRGHTGELFF. The CDR3 nucleotides are TGTGCCAGCAGGCCACCATTACGGGACAGGGGTCACACCGGGGAGCTGTTTTTT.

The V gene is TRBV18, the J gene TRBJ2-7, with TRBD1 as a possible D gene (5 bases). Trimming took off 1 base at V and 6 bases at J, with 10 bases between the two ends. CDR1 and CDR2 (germline): KGHSH, LQKENI. This CDR3 is built from 13 residues. The CDR3 region has the DNA TGTGCCAGCTCACCACAAAGTAGGGGCGAGCAGTACTTC. Amino acid sequence: CASSPQSRGEQYF.

This sequence joins TRBV28 and TRBJ2-3; 10 bases are a match to TRBD2. In germline, CDR1 is MDHEN, CDR2 SYDVKM. The V gene end was trimmed by 2 bases and the J gene end by 6 bases; junction bases not matched to a gene: 8. CDR3 length: 16 amino acids. Here the CDR3 DNA reads TGTGCCAGCAGTTTAGTAAGCGGGAGGGCCGGGGATACGCAGTATTTT. Encoded protein: CASSLVSGRAGDTQYF.

CDR3 residues: CAARKRGDSYEQYF. CDR3 coding DNA: TGTGCCGCCCGCAAGCGGGGTGACTCCTACGAGCAGTACTTC. The chain links TRBV6-6 to TRBJ2-7; 7 nucleotides match TRBD2. Germline V CDR1 and CDR2: MNHNY, SVGAGI (reference sequence). The CDR3 has 14 residues. Losses at the gene ends were 11 bases for V and 0 bases for J; bases not matched to a gene: 10.

The sample holds one count of this clone. The chain joins TRBV28 to TRBJ1-1; the D is unclear. The CDR3 is 14 residues long. Germline V gene data show CDR1 as MDHEN and CDR2 as SYDVKM. Trimming left V 1 base short and J 0 bases short, with 6 bases between. In DNA form, the CDR3 reads TGTGCCAGCAGTTTATCCCAAATGAACACTGAAGCTTTCTTT. It encodes CASSLSQMNTEAFF.

In this sample, this clone turned up once. This sequence joins TRBV19 and TRBJ2-2, with TRBD2 as a possible D gene (5 bases). CDR3 length: 18 amino acids. Deletions cut 3 bases from V and 4 bases from J, with 21 bases between. Germline CDR1 LNHDA, CDR2 SQIVND (reference sequence). The CDR3 region is CASSMRWDGGSPTGELFF. In DNA form, the CDR3 reads TGTGCCAGTAGTATGCGGTGGGATGGCGGGTCTCCCACCGGGGAGCTGTTTTTT.